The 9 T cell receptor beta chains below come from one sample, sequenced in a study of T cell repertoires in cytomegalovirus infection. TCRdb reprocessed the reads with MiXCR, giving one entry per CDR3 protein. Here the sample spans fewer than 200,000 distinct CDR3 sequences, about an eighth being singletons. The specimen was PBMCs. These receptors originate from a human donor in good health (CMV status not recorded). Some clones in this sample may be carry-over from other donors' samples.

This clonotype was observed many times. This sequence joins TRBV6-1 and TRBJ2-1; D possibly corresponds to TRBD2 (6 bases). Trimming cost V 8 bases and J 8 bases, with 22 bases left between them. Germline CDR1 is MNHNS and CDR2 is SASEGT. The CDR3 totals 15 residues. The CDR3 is CASSQGGVPGDEQFF. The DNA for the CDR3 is TGTGCCAGCTCCCAAGGAGGGGTCCCTGGGGATGAGCAGTTCTTC.

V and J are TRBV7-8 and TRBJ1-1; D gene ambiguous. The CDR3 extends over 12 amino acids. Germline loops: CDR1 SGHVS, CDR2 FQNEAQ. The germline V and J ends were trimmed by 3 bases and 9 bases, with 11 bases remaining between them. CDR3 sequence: CASSLRGQQAFF. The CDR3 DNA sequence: TGTGCCAGCAGCTTGAGAGGTCAGCAAGCTTTCTTT.

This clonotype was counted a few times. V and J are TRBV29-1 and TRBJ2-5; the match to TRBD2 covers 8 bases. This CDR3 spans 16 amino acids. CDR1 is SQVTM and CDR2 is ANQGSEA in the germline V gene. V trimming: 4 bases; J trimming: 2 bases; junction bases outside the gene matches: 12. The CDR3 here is CSVGHSGRGAQETQYF. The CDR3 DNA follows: TGCAGCGTTGGACACTCTGGGCGGGGGGCACAAGAGACCCAGTACTTC.

This CDR3 is CASSYRGTDTQYF. Here the CDR3 DNA reads TGTGCCAGCAGCTACAGGGGCACAGATACGCAGTATTTT. V and J are TRBV27 and TRBJ2-3, with a possible D match to TRBD1 (6 bases). There are 13 residues in the CDR3. V was clipped by 6 bases and J by 1 base, with 8 bases between them. In germline, CDR1 is MNHEY, CDR2 SMNVEV (reference sequence).

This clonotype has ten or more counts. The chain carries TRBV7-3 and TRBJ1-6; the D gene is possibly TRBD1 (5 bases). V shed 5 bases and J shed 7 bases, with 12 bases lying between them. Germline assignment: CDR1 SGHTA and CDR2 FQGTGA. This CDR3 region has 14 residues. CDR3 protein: CASSPQGPNSPLHF. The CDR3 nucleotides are TGTGCCAGCAGCCCTCAGGGTCCAAATTCACCCCTCCACTTT.

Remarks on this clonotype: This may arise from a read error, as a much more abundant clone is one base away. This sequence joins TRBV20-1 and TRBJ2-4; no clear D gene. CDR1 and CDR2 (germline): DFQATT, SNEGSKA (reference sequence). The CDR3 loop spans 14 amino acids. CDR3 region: CSASKSLAKNIRYF. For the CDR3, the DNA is TGCAGTGCTAGTAAGAGCCTGGCCAAAAACATTCGGTACTTC.

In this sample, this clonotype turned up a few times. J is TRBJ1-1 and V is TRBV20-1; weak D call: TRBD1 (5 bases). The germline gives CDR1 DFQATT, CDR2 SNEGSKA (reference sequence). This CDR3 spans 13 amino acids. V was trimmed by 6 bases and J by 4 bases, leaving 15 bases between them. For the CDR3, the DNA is TGCAGTGCCGTCCCGGGGGGGGTCACTGAAGCTTTCTTT. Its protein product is CSAVPGGVTEAFF.

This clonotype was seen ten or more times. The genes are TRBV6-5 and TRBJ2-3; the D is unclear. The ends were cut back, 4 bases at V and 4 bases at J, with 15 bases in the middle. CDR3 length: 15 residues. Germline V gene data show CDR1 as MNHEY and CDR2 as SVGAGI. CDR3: CASSFNPFLADTQYF. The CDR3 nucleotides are TGTGCCAGCAGTTTCAACCCATTCTTGGCAGATACGCAGTATTTT.

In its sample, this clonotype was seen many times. CDR3 amino acids: CASSQDSYEQYF. The CDR3 DNA follows: TGTGCCAGCAGCCAGGACAGTTACGAGCAGTACTTC. The chain couples TRBV7-9 to TRBJ2-7; a possible D gene is TRBD1 (6 bases). The germline V gene has CDR1 SEHNR and CDR2 FQNEAQ (reference sequence). The V gene lost 5 bases and the J gene lost 4 bases, with 9 bases spanning the gap. The CDR3 runs to 12 residues.